This T cell receptor (beta chain) was captured in a study of blood T cell repertoires in COVID-19. At the level of the study: The cDNA or gDNA used as material had been derived from T cells, B-cell-depleted T cells, or PBMCs.

As processed by the authors: How many nucleated cells were present was estimated from reference gene primer amplification. TCRdb keeps only in-frame clones here, not all; method: immunoSEQ multiplex PCR. Clone size and V and J calls were adopted from that table, with D and trimming inferred from the DNA. Of about 180,000 clones in the sample, about 91% were seen once. This clone appeared once. Trimming stripped 1 base from V and 2 bases from J, with 15 bases between. Germline CDR1 SGHAT, CDR2 FQNNGV. The CDR3 contains 16 residues. The rearrangement uses TRBV11-2 and TRBJ2-7, with D perhaps TRBD1 (6 bases). Sequencing used peripheral blood. This sequence was found in a woman between 50 and 59 years old with acute or convalescent COVID-19. CDR3 region: CASSLGGDTAAYEQYF. DNA for the CDR3: TGTGCCAGCAGCTTAGGTGGGGACACGGCAGCCTACGAGCAGTACTTC.